This T cell receptor beta chain was documented in a study of neoadjuvant anti-PD-1 for oral cavity cancer. TCRdb's copy holds only in-frame clones and misses some; the assay was immunoSEQ multiplex PCR. The sample lists about 15,000 clones; about two thirds were seen once. These oral cavity squamous cell carcinomas were HPV-negative and locally advanced. Analysis of PBMCs was direct, with no culture step. Per the germline V gene, CDR1 is SGHRS and CDR2 is YFSETQ. V was clipped by 8 bases and J by 8 bases, with 20 bases between them. The CDR3 is 14 residues long. The V call is TRBV5-1, the J call TRBJ2-1; D is perhaps TRBD2 (5 bases). The sequencing here drew on PBMCs, taken before nivolumab (anti-PD-1) treatment. This clonotype was obtained from a person aged 35-79 years with oral cavity squamous cell carcinoma. The CDR3 sequence: CASQIANGYDEQFF. DNA of the CDR3: TGCGCCAGTCAGATAGCGAACGGTTATGATGAGCAGTTCTTC.